This TCR beta chain was found in a study of T cell clonotyping in hematopoietic cell transplantation. Study-level points and caveats: Pathologically expanded recipient clonotypes increased progressively from day 30 to day 180 as diversity fell. Cells were unsorted, so CD4 and CD8 contributions were not separated. Few recipient clonotypes overlapped donors; over 95% were de novo at given depth.

Sequencing used immunoSEQ multiplex PCR; TCRdb keeps in-frame clones, though not all of them. The profile shows about 36,000 clones, around nine tenths of them singletons. The germline V gene has CDR1 LGHNA and CDR2 YSLEER. CDR3 length: 14 residues. The V and J ends lost 4 bases and 0 bases respectively, with 9 bases between them. With regard to this clone: As yet, its antigen is unknown.

The material sequenced was peripheral blood mononuclear cells. The sequence came from a woman in her thirties or forties in good health. Some clones in this sample may be carry-over from other donors' samples. This rearrangement joins TRBV4-3 to TRBJ1-1; D is undetermined. In nucleotides, the CDR3 is TGCGCCAGCAGCCCCGACGGTCTGAACACTGAAGCTTTCTTT. Translating it yields CASSPDGLNTEAFF.